Here is one T cell receptor beta chain with its context. Its antigen is as yet unknown. The source of the sample is a study of cytomegalovirus exposure and HLA in healthy donors. Whole-study results and caveats: Being productive about 90% or about 30% of the time was typical of most TCR beta V segments in an earlier analysis. The authors assumed roughly uniform sequencing depth across donors for presence/absence analyses. Later analysis demonstrated an association between a missense DCLRE1C variant and TCR beta V- and J-gene trimming. Follow-up analysis seemed to connect common viral pathogens with several of the most significant clusters identified.

Both 60 Vbeta primers and 13 Jbeta primers went into the PCR. Sequencing was performed with immunoSEQ multiplex PCR; in TCRdb, only in-frame clones are kept and a portion is missing. Among some 170,000 clones listed, roughly 85% were seen once. Trimming left V 1 base short and J 2 bases short, with 9 bases between. Germline CDR1 is SGHTA and CDR2 is FQGNSA. The CDR3 sequence is 15 residues long. The receptor was isolated from a man between 40 and 49 years old in good health and CMV-seronegative. Source material: PBMCs. The genes are TRBV7-2 and TRBJ2-1; unclear D gene. The CDR3 coding sequence is TGTGCCAGCAGCTTAGATTTGGCACCCTACAATGAGCAGTTCTTC. It specifies CASSLDLAPYNEQFF.